The rows below give T cell receptor beta chains drawn from one sample of a study of OX40 agonist ivuxolimab in advanced cancers. The protocol was immunoSEQ multiplex PCR, while the TCRdb copy is restricted to in-frame clones and leaves out a portion. This sample carries fewer than 30,000 clones, 85% to 90% of them seen once, and the ten largest clones take around 50%. This specimen was CD4+ or CD8+ T cells sorted from blood, taken in a trial of the OX40 agonist ivuxolimab. These receptors were taken from an adult with an advanced solid tumor such as melanoma, head and neck, liver or kidney cancer. Each CDR3 is given with its conserved first and last residue. The order of the fields is V gene, J gene, D gene, clone size, CDR3 protein, CDR3 DNA. D genes are given only for firm matches. For some rows the clone size is stated as once, few or many, or as a class when expanded; others skip it.

v_call: TRBV9
j_call: TRBJ1-2
d_call: NA
clone_size: once
cdr3_aa: CASSADTRGYYGYTF
cdr3_nt: TGTGCCAGCAGCGCGGACACCCGGGGGTACTATGGCTACACCTTC

v_call: TRBV18
j_call: TRBJ2-7
d_call: TRBD1
clone_size: NA
cdr3_aa: CASNRQGAYEQYF
cdr3_nt: TGTGCCAGCAACAGACAGGGGGCCTACGAGCAGTACTTC

v_call: TRBV28
j_call: TRBJ1-1
d_call: NA
clone_size: large
cdr3_aa: CASALSGTNTEAFF
cdr3_nt: TGTGCCAGCGCACTGTCGGGGACAAACACTGAAGCTTTCTTT

v_call: TRBV6-4
j_call: TRBJ2-1
d_call: TRBD2
clone_size: NA
cdr3_aa: CASSYPLAVAANEQFF
cdr3_nt: TGTGCCAGCAGTTACCCGCTAGCGGTGGCCGCAAATGAGCAGTTCTTC

v_call: TRBV28
j_call: TRBJ2-7
d_call: TRBD2
clone_size: NA
cdr3_aa: CASTVAGEGLNEQYF
cdr3_nt: TGTGCCAGCACCGTAGCGGGGGAAGGCTTGAACGAGCAGTACTTC

v_call: TRBV7-9
j_call: TRBJ2-6
d_call: NA
clone_size: NA
cdr3_aa: CASSLTGLAGANVLTF
cdr3_nt: TGTGCCAGCAGCTTAACAGGTTTGGCTGGGGCCAACGTCCTGACTTTC

v_call: TRBV20-1
j_call: TRBJ2-2
d_call: NA
clone_size: NA
cdr3_aa: CSASGTGELFF
cdr3_nt: TGCAGTGCGTCGGGAACCGGGGAGCTGTTTTTT

v_call: TRBV9
j_call: TRBJ2-7
d_call: TRBD1
clone_size: NA
cdr3_aa: CASSPGWDRAYEQYF
cdr3_nt: TGTGCCAGCAGCCCTGGCTGGGACAGAGCCTACGAGCAGTACTTC

v_call: TRBV19
j_call: TRBJ2-2
d_call: NA
clone_size: NA
cdr3_aa: CASSIPPGLSGELFF
cdr3_nt: TGTGCCAGTAGTATCCCACCGGGGTTGAGCGGGGAGCTGTTTTTT

v_call: TRBV9
j_call: TRBJ1-1
d_call: TRBD1
clone_size: NA
cdr3_aa: CASSGLTGRSTEAFF
cdr3_nt: TGTGCCAGCAGCGGCTTGACAGGGCGGAGCACTGAAGCTTTCTTT

v_call: TRBV13
j_call: TRBJ1-2
d_call: TRBD1
clone_size: NA
cdr3_aa: CASSLGTANYGYTF
cdr3_nt: TGTGCCAGCAGCCTAGGGACAGCTAACTATGGCTACACCTTC

v_call: TRBV9
j_call: TRBJ2-5
d_call: TRBD2
clone_size: NA
cdr3_aa: CASSVARDSGEGETQYF
cdr3_nt: TGTGCCAGCAGCGTAGCTCGGGATAGCGGGGAGGGAGAGACCCAGTACTTC

v_call: TRBV5-4
j_call: TRBJ2-7
d_call: NA
clone_size: NA
cdr3_aa: CASSSDSYEQYF
cdr3_nt: TGTGCCAGCAGCTCGGACTCCTACGAGCAGTACTTC

v_call: TRBV4-2
j_call: TRBJ2-3
d_call: TRBD2
clone_size: NA
cdr3_aa: CASSQQAGGLDTQYF
cdr3_nt: TGTGCCAGCAGCCAACAAGCGGGGGGCCTCGATACGCAGTATTTT

v_call: TRBV27
j_call: TRBJ2-3
d_call: TRBD2
clone_size: NA
cdr3_aa: CASSLPMGGSTDTQYF
cdr3_nt: TGTGCCAGCAGTCTCCCCATGGGGGGGAGCACAGATACGCAGTATTTT

v_call: TRBV14
j_call: TRBJ1-3
d_call: NA
clone_size: medium-sized
cdr3_aa: CASSFGYSGNTIYF
cdr3_nt: TGTGCCAGCAGCTTCGGGTACTCTGGAAACACCATATATTTT

v_call: TRBV2
j_call: TRBJ1-1
d_call: TRBD1
clone_size: NA
cdr3_aa: CARGQGVTEAFF
cdr3_nt: TGTGCCAGAGGACAGGGGGTCACTGAAGCTTTCTTT

v_call: TRBV10-1
j_call: TRBJ2-7
d_call: NA
clone_size: NA
cdr3_aa: CASSDPGSYEQYF
cdr3_nt: TGCGCCAGCAGTGATCCGGGATCCTACGAGCAGTACTTC

v_call: TRBV19
j_call: TRBJ2-4
d_call: TRBD2
clone_size: NA
cdr3_aa: CASSIGSSGRLGDIQYF
cdr3_nt: TGTGCCAGTAGTATAGGATCTAGCGGCAGACTCGGGGACATTCAGTACTTC

v_call: TRBV7-9
j_call: TRBJ2-1
d_call: NA
clone_size: NA
cdr3_aa: CASSPMKEWARGWTDEQFF
cdr3_nt: TGTGCCAGCAGCCCCATGAAAGAGTGGGCGCGGGGATGGACGGATGAGCAGTTCTTC

v_call: TRBV27
j_call: TRBJ2-3
d_call: TRBD1
clone_size: NA
cdr3_aa: CASSPGQGIDTQYF
cdr3_nt: TGTGCCAGCAGTCCGGGACAGGGGATAGATACGCAGTATTTT

v_call: TRBV13
j_call: TRBJ2-1
d_call: NA
clone_size: NA
cdr3_aa: CASSPPDGNEQFF
cdr3_nt: TGTGCCAGCAGCCCCCCGGATGGCAATGAGCAGTTCTTC

v_call: TRBV7-6
j_call: TRBJ2-5
d_call: NA
clone_size: NA
cdr3_aa: CASSGEAEEETQYF
cdr3_nt: TGTGCCAGCAGCGGGGAGGCCGAAGAAGAGACCCAGTACTTC

v_call: TRBV19
j_call: TRBJ1-1
d_call: TRBD1
clone_size: NA
cdr3_aa: CASTIIRRQGTNTEAFF
cdr3_nt: TGTGCCAGTACCATAATCAGGAGACAGGGGACGAACACTGAAGCTTTCTTT

v_call: TRBV11-3
j_call: TRBJ1-1
d_call: NA
clone_size: NA
cdr3_aa: CASSLGPGGITEAFF
cdr3_nt: TGTGCCAGCAGCTTGGGCCCCGGGGGTATAACTGAAGCTTTCTTT

v_call: TRBV6-1
j_call: TRBJ2-7
d_call: TRBD1
clone_size: NA
cdr3_aa: CASSGGTAPRYF
cdr3_nt: TGTGCCAGCAGTGGAGGGACAGCCCCCCGGTACTTC

v_call: TRBV4-1
j_call: TRBJ2-5
d_call: NA
clone_size: NA
cdr3_aa: CASSQEWDHGQETQYF
cdr3_nt: TGCGCCAGCAGCCAAGAGTGGGACCATGGGCAAGAGACCCAGTACTTC

v_call: TRBV6-5
j_call: TRBJ2-1
d_call: NA
clone_size: NA
cdr3_aa: CASSYGTKTYNEQFF
cdr3_nt: TGTGCCAGCAGTTACGGGACAAAGACCTACAATGAGCAGTTCTTC

v_call: TRBV6-4
j_call: TRBJ2-3
d_call: TRBD2
clone_size: NA
cdr3_aa: CASSGSTSGGADTQYF
cdr3_nt: TGTGCCAGCAGTGGGTCGACTAGCGGGGGCGCAGATACGCAGTATTTT

v_call: TRBV5-1
j_call: TRBJ1-3
d_call: NA
clone_size: once
cdr3_aa: CASSPGGGPGNTIYF
cdr3_nt: TGCGCCAGCAGCCCCGGGGGGGGCCCTGGAAACACCATATATTTT

v_call: TRBV2
j_call: TRBJ1-1
d_call: TRBD1
clone_size: NA
cdr3_aa: CASSLTGGRPEAFF
cdr3_nt: TGTGCCAGCTCCCTGACAGGGGGGCGTCCTGAAGCTTTCTTT

v_call: TRBV27
j_call: TRBJ2-5
d_call: TRBD1
clone_size: NA
cdr3_aa: CASSRTGRETQYF
cdr3_nt: TGTGCCAGCAGCCGGACAGGGCGGGAGACCCAGTACTTC

v_call: TRBV7-8
j_call: TRBJ2-1
d_call: TRBD2
clone_size: NA
cdr3_aa: CASSFLAGGSNEQFF
cdr3_nt: TGTGCCAGCAGCTTTCTAGCGGGGGGCTCCAATGAGCAGTTCTTC

v_call: TRBV4-2
j_call: TRBJ2-7
d_call: NA
clone_size: NA
cdr3_aa: CASSLDMGAREQYF
cdr3_nt: TGTGCCAGCAGCTTGGATATGGGGGCACGGGAGCAGTACTTC

v_call: TRBV27
j_call: TRBJ2-7
d_call: NA
clone_size: NA
cdr3_aa: CASSFTGPSYEQYF
cdr3_nt: TGTGCCAGCAGTTTTACAGGGCCTTCCTACGAGCAGTACTTC

v_call: TRBV28
j_call: TRBJ1-5
d_call: NA
clone_size: NA
cdr3_aa: CASSLTGFNQPQHF
cdr3_nt: TGTGCCAGCAGCTTGACAGGCTTCAATCAGCCCCAGCATTTT

v_call: TRBV2
j_call: TRBJ2-3
d_call: NA
clone_size: NA
cdr3_aa: CASSESASTDTQYF
cdr3_nt: TGTGCCAGCAGTGAATCGGCTAGCACAGATACGCAGTATTTT

v_call: TRBV30
j_call: TRBJ2-1
d_call: TRBD2
clone_size: NA
cdr3_aa: CAWSSGGAYEQFF
cdr3_nt: TGTGCCTGGAGTAGCGGGGGGGCTTATGAGCAGTTCTTC

v_call: TRBV7-9
j_call: TRBJ2-1
d_call: NA
clone_size: NA
cdr3_aa: CASSLGPAASNEQFF
cdr3_nt: TGTGCCAGCAGCTTAGGGCCGGCAGCTAGCAATGAGCAGTTCTTC

v_call: TRBV14
j_call: TRBJ1-2
d_call: NA
clone_size: NA
cdr3_aa: CASSPRISYGYTF
cdr3_nt: TGTGCCAGCAGCCCCAGAATAAGCTATGGCTACACCTTC

v_call: TRBV4-1
j_call: TRBJ1-2
d_call: NA
clone_size: NA
cdr3_aa: CASSQVGEAHGYTF
cdr3_nt: TGCGCCAGCAGCCAAGTCGGAGAGGCACATGGCTACACCTTC

v_call: TRBV11-2
j_call: TRBJ1-1
d_call: NA
clone_size: NA
cdr3_aa: CASSRGAEAFF
cdr3_nt: TGTGCCAGCAGCCGCGGGGCTGAAGCTTTCTTT

v_call: TRBV28
j_call: TRBJ1-1
d_call: NA
clone_size: NA
cdr3_aa: CASSLDSGLTEAFF
cdr3_nt: TGTGCCAGCAGTTTGGACTCCGGCCTGACTGAAGCTTTCTTT

v_call: TRBV4-1
j_call: TRBJ2-7
d_call: NA
clone_size: NA
cdr3_aa: CASRASYLGVYEQYF
cdr3_nt: TGCGCCAGCAGAGCCTCATACCTTGGGGTCTACGAGCAGTACTTC

v_call: TRBV7-3
j_call: TRBJ2-7
d_call: NA
clone_size: NA
cdr3_aa: CASSVREAYEQYF
cdr3_nt: TGTGCCAGCAGCGTCAGGGAGGCCTACGAGCAGTACTTC

v_call: TRBV19
j_call: TRBJ2-3
d_call: NA
clone_size: NA
cdr3_aa: CASADEPSGTDTQYF
cdr3_nt: TGTGCCAGCGCCGACGAGCCTAGCGGCACAGATACGCAGTATTTT

v_call: TRBV28
j_call: TRBJ2-2
d_call: NA
clone_size: NA
cdr3_aa: CASSFFGGELFF
cdr3_nt: TGTGCCAGCAGTTTTTTTGGCGGGGAGCTGTTTTTT

v_call: TRBV15
j_call: TRBJ2-3
d_call: NA
clone_size: NA
cdr3_aa: CATSALSGDIPSTDTQYF
cdr3_nt: TGTGCCACCAGCGCCCTGTCGGGGGACATACCTAGCACAGATACGCAGTATTTT

v_call: TRBV6-6
j_call: TRBJ2-1
d_call: NA
clone_size: NA
cdr3_aa: CASRYSGLGLNNEQFF
cdr3_nt: TGTGCCAGCCGATACTCGGGACTGGGTCTAAACAATGAGCAGTTCTTC

v_call: TRBV27
j_call: TRBJ2-3
d_call: TRBD2
clone_size: NA
cdr3_aa: CASRIGLAGGGDTQYF
cdr3_nt: TGTGCCAGCAGGATAGGACTAGCGGGGGGAGGAGATACGCAGTATTTT

v_call: TRBV28
j_call: TRBJ2-3
d_call: NA
clone_size: NA
cdr3_aa: CASSLSGLLDTQYF
cdr3_nt: TGTGCCAGCAGTTTATCAGGCCTTCTAGATACGCAGTATTTT